The 32 T cell receptor beta chains below come from one sample, sequenced in a study of T cell responses to AZD1222 COVID-19 vaccine (dated by TCRdb to the early 2020s). The protocol used for the library was the immunoSEQ multiplex PCR assay. TCRdb holds this immuneACCESS table with in-frame rearrangements only. Some clones are missing; in checked studies, unresolved V genes explain under half, and the rest has no known cause. The sample data list more than 150,000 clones, and around 90% of these were observed just once. The ten largest clones capture around 26% of the sample. The sample's time point label is to be understood as: about 28 days (+/-7) after the second vaccine dose. The specimen was peripheral blood, collected 28 days after the second AZD1222 dose. Receptor source: an adult who received the AZD1222 COVID-19 vaccine.

The V and J genes are TRBV4-2 and TRBJ2-1; no definite D call. Trimming removed 0 bases at V and 9 bases at J, with 6 bases between. Germline V CDR1 and CDR2: LGHNA, YNFKEQ. This CDR3 spans 12 amino acids. CDR3 DNA sequence: TGTGCCAGCAGCCAAGAGACTGGTGAGCAGTTCTTC. As protein: CASSQETGEQFF.

This chain connects TRBV20-1 to TRBJ1-4; D unclear. The CDR3 is 11 residues long. Trimming stripped 0 bases from V and 6 bases from J, with 2 bases between. Germline CDR1 DFQATT, CDR2 SNEGSKA (reference sequence). In nucleotides, the CDR3 is TGCAGTGCTAGAGACTATGAAAAACTGTTTTTT. It codes for CSARDYEKLFF.

The gene calls are TRBV2 and TRBJ2-5, with D possibly being TRBD1 or TRBD2 (6 bases each). Per germline, CDR1 SNHLY and CDR2 FYNNEI. V was shortened by 8 bases and J by 0 bases, with 19 bases between the two germline ends. The CDR3 consists of 16 residues. For the CDR3, the DNA is TGTGCCAGCCTCTACCGGGGGCGCTTCGACCAAGAGACCCAGTACTTC. Translation: CASLYRGRFDQETQYF.

This chain joins TRBV19 and TRBJ1-1; no firm D call. The CDR3 covers 15 residues. Deletions cut 6 bases from V and 5 bases from J, with 19 bases between. Germline lookup yields CDR1 LNHDA and CDR2 SQIVND (reference sequence). CDR3: CASSDIRSANTEAFF. The CDR3 DNA follows: TGTGCCAGTAGCGATATCCGGTCAGCAAATACTGAAGCTTTCTTT. The full variable domain, with the rest looked up from reference TRBV19 and TRBJ1-1, is DGGITQSPKYLFRKEGQNVTLSCEQNLNHDAMYWYRQDPGQGLRLIYYSQIVNDFQKGDIAEGYSVSREKKESFPLTVTSAQKNPTAFYLCASSDIRSANTEAFFGQGTRLTVV.

This chain connects TRBV7-9 to TRBJ2-1, with 8 bases lining up with TRBD2. V shed 8 bases, J shed 7 bases, and the junction held 7 bases outside the gene matches. The length of the CDR3 is 13 residues. The V gene's germline CDR1 is SEHNR and CDR2 FQNEAQ (reference sequence). CDR3 residues: CASVSGSLNEQFF. In nucleotides, the CDR3 is TGTGCCAGCGTCAGCGGGAGCTTGAATGAGCAGTTCTTC.

The rearrangement joins TRBV6-2 or TRBV6-3 to TRBJ2-5, with a tentative D call TRBD2 (6 bases). Germline V gene data show CDR1 as MNHEY and CDR2 as SVGEGT. Between the trimmed V and J ends, which lost 2 bases and 5 bases, there was a span of 15 bases. The CDR3 runs to 15 residues. The CDR3 here is CASSYVTGGGETQYF. The CDR3 bases are TGTGCCAGCAGTTACGTGACCGGGGGTGGGGAGACCCAGTACTTC.

The chain couples TRBV6-1 to TRBJ1-5, with 7 bases aligning to TRBD1. The CDR3 has 16 amino acids. From germline, CDR1 is MNHNS and CDR2 SASEGT. V lost 0 bases and J lost 6; bases outside the gene matches: 8. The CDR3 protein is CASSEALRGRFQPQHF. The CDR3 bases are TGTGCCAGCAGTGAAGCGCTGAGGGGGCGCTTTCAGCCCCAGCATTTT.

The chain recombines TRBV4-3 with TRBJ2-7; 10 bases are shared with TRBD2. The CDR3 is made up of 17 amino acids. The junction had 11 bases not matched to a gene; V was cut back by 0 bases and J by 6 bases. From germline, CDR1 is LGHNA and CDR2 YSLEER. The CDR3 region is CASSQDRLAGVVSEQYF. Here the CDR3 DNA reads TGCGCCAGCAGCCAAGATAGGCTAGCGGGAGTTGTATCCGAGCAGTACTTC.

In this sample, this clone turned up once. The chain carries TRBV6-5 and TRBJ1-2, with TRBD1 matching 8 bases. This CDR3 is 15 amino acids long. From germline, CDR1 is MNHEY and CDR2 SVGAGI. The V gene end was trimmed by 2 bases and the J gene end by 6 bases; junction bases not matched to a gene: 8. The CDR3 DNA sequence: TGTGCCAGCAGTTACGCTAGGCAGGGGGCAGATGGCTACACCTTC. It specifies CASSYARQGADGYTF.

The chain has TRBV6-5 and TRBJ2-7; TRBD2 matches at 7 bases. Germline V lookup: CDR1 MNHEY, CDR2 SVGAGI. Trimming removed 10 bases from V and 3 bases from J; junction bases left unmatched: 15. The CDR3 totals 15 residues. The CDR3 is CATKWGGADYYEQYF. CDR3 DNA sequence: TGTGCCACGAAGTGGGGGGGAGCGGACTACTACGAGCAGTACTTC.

The chain's CDR3 is CASSPAGVYGYTF. The CDR3 coding sequence is TGTGCCAGCAGTCCCGCGGGGGTCTATGGCTACACCTTC. The rearrangement joins TRBV6-2 or TRBV6-3 to TRBJ1-2; D is perhaps TRBD1 (5 bases). The germline V and J ends were trimmed by 5 bases and 4 bases, with 11 bases remaining between them. The CDR3 covers 13 residues. Germline CDR1 MNHEY, CDR2 SVGEGT.

The chain links TRBV29-1 to TRBJ2-5; 11 bases fit TRBD1. The CDR3 loop spans 16 amino acids. Germline V gene lookup returns CDR1 SQVTM and CDR2 ANQGSEA. Unmatched junction bases numbered 16, after V lost 8 bases and J lost 5 bases. The CDR3 region is CSTATGQGADWETQYF. As DNA, the CDR3 is TGCAGCACCGCTACTGGACAGGGGGCAGATTGGGAGACCCAGTACTTC.

The chain recombines TRBV6-5 with TRBJ2-7, with D uncertain. Germline V gene sequence: CDR1 MNHEY, CDR2 SVGAGI. The CDR3 runs to 11 residues. Trimming took 2 bases from V and 5 from J, leaving 4 bases between them. The DNA for the CDR3 is TGTGCCAGCAGTTACGTCCACGAGCAGTACTTC. Translating gives CASSYVHEQYF.

J is TRBJ1-1 and V is TRBV7-2; D is uncertain. Trimming left V 5 bases short and J 1 base short, with 8 bases between. In germline, CDR1 is SGHTA, CDR2 FQGNSA. The CDR3 is made up of 13 amino acids. The CDR3 DNA sequence: TGTGCCAGCAGCCCCCAGGAGAACACTGAAGCTTTCTTT. As protein: CASSPQENTEAFF.

The chain links TRBV6-5 to TRBJ1-3, with 7 bases fitting TRBD1. The CDR3 covers 15 residues. Unmatched junction bases numbered 9, after V lost 8 bases and J lost 2 bases. In germline, CDR1 is MNHEY, CDR2 SVGAGI. CDR3 loop: CASQKGAGAGNTIYF. CDR3 in DNA: TGTGCCAGCCAAAAGGGGGCCGGGGCTGGAAACACCATATATTTT.

CDR3 nucleotides: TGTGCCAGCAGCAAATTAGATTTATTTATCGGGCAGGGTTGTTCCTACAATGAGCAGTTCTTC. Translated: CASSKLDLFIGQGCSYNEQFF. The chain couples TRBV21-1 to TRBJ2-1; the D call in the table, TRBD1, was not verified against the DNA. TRBV21-1 is a known pseudogene. The CDR3 consists of 21 residues.

This chain connects TRBV28 to TRBJ2-6, with D unclear. Germline lookup yields CDR1 MDHEN and CDR2 SYDVKM. With 3 bases removed from V and 0 bases from J, the gap between germline ends came to 12 bases. The length of the CDR3 is 17 residues. The DNA of the CDR3 is TGTGCCAGCAGTTTCATAACAGTGAGCTCTGGGGCCAACGTCCTGACTTTC. It is translated as CASSFITVSSGANVLTF.

The genes are TRBV12-3 or TRBV12-4 and TRBJ2-5, with a weak D call TRBD1 (5 bases). Trimming took off 3 bases at V and 2 bases at J, with 7 bases between the two ends. CDR3 length equals 13 residues. The CDR3 DNA is TGTGCCAGCAGTTTGGGGCCGCAAGAGACCCAGTACTTC. Translation: CASSLGPQETQYF.

J is TRBJ1-2 and V is TRBV6-5; D is unresolved. V was trimmed by 4 bases and J by 5 bases, leaving 11 bases between them. Per germline, CDR1 MNHEY and CDR2 SVGAGI. The CDR3 extends over 13 amino acids. The CDR3 loop is CASSSTDGYGYTF. The DNA of the CDR3 is TGTGCCAGCAGTTCGACCGACGGTTATGGCTACACCTTC.

V and J are TRBV5-1 and TRBJ1-1; 7 nucleotides align to TRBD1. Germline V gene data show CDR1 as SGHRS and CDR2 as YFSETQ. The CDR3 runs 16 residues. The ends lost 4 bases at V and 1 base at J; junction bases unmatched: 10. CDR3 coding DNA: TGCGCCAGCAGCCGCGGACAGGTAATTACGAACACTGAAGCTTTCTTT. This gives the protein CASSRGQVITNTEAFF.

J is TRBJ2-1 and V is TRBV5-3; a possible D gene is TRBD2 (6 bases). TRBV5-3 counts as an open reading frame of uncertain function. The CDR3 covers 18 residues. Trimming took 1 base from V and 0 from J, leaving 17 bases between them. CDR3 in DNA: TGTGCCAGAAGCTTGACGGGAGAGAGTGGGAGCTCCTACAATGAGCAGTTCTTC. Translating gives CARSLTGESGSSYNEQFF.

The CDR3 bases are TGTGCCAGCAGTCCTCCCTACGAGCAGTACTTC. It translates to CASSPPYEQYF. The chain links TRBV27 to TRBJ2-7, with D unclear. Germline CDR1 is MNHEY and CDR2 is SMNVEV (reference sequence). The CDR3 spans 11 residues. Trimming took off 5 bases at V and 2 bases at J, with 4 bases between the two ends.

This clone was detected only once. V usage is TRBV7-8 and J usage is TRBJ2-7; TRBD1 might be the D (6 bases). The CDR3 sequence is 14 residues long. With 0 bases removed from V and 5 bases from J, the gap between germline ends came to 11 bases. From germline, CDR1 is SGHVS and CDR2 FQNEAQ. The CDR3 sequence: CASSLAGRGHEQYF. The DNA for the CDR3 is TGTGCCAGCAGCTTAGCGGGCAGGGGCCACGAGCAGTACTTC.

In its sample, this clone was seen a few times. Here the CDR3 DNA reads TGTGCCAGCAGTTTAAGGGGGCGGATGATAGCTTTCTTT. Its protein product is CASSLRGRMIAFF. The V call is TRBV12-3 or TRBV12-4, the J call TRBJ1-1; TRBD1 matches at 7 bases. CDR3 length equals 13 residues. The ends lost 2 bases at V and 10 bases at J; junction bases unmatched: 7.

This rearrangement joins TRBV4-2 to TRBJ1-1; D uncertain. Trimming stripped 6 bases from V and 3 bases from J, with 14 bases between. In germline, CDR1 is LGHNA, CDR2 YNFKEQ. CDR3 length equals 14 residues. Written as DNA, the CDR3 is TGTGCCAGCAGTCCAGCCGCGGTGGACACTGAAGCTTTCTTT. It encodes CASSPAAVDTEAFF.

The chain joins TRBV5-1 to TRBJ1-1; the D gene is possibly TRBD1 (5 bases). The germline V gene encodes CDR1 SGHRS and CDR2 YFSETQ. CDR3 length: 14 amino acids. Trimming took 2 bases from V and 1 from J, leaving 9 bases between them. The CDR3, as DNA: TGCGCCAGCAGCTTAAGTGGACAGAACACTGAAGCTTTCTTT. It encodes CASSLSGQNTEAFF.

The CDR3 protein is CASAGGRVETQYF. CDR3 in DNA: TGTGCCAGCGCCGGAGGGCGGGTTGAGACCCAGTACTTC. The chain couples TRBV12-3 or TRBV12-4 to TRBJ2-5; D perhaps matches TRBD2 (6 bases). The V end was cut by 8 bases, the J end by 5 bases, with 15 bases between. The CDR3 has 13 amino acids.

The chain couples TRBV9 to TRBJ2-1, with TRBD2 matching 8 bases. CDR3 length equals 14 residues. Germline trimming cut 3 bases from V and 6 bases from J; bases unmatched to any gene: 5. The V gene's germline CDR1 is SGDLS and CDR2 YYNGEE. CDR3 in DNA: TGTGCCAGCAGCGGGGCCGGGACTAGCAATGAGCAGTTCTTC. Its translation is CASSGAGTSNEQFF.

The gene calls are TRBV3-1 (or the pseudogene TRBV3-2) and TRBJ2-7; 12 nucleotides line up with TRBD2. Germline V gene lookup returns CDR1 LGHDT and CDR2 YNNKEL (reference sequence). The CDR3 extends over 16 amino acids. The ends lost 4 bases at V and 3 bases at J; junction bases unmatched: 7. In DNA form, the CDR3 reads TGTGCCAGCAGCCGACCGCGGACTAGCGGGAACTACGAGCAGTACTTC. It yields the protein CASSRPRTSGNYEQYF.

The V call is TRBV27, the J call TRBJ2-7; possible D gene TRBD2, 7 bases. Per germline, CDR1 MNHEY and CDR2 SMNVEV (reference sequence). There are 14 residues in the CDR3. With 5 bases removed from V and 3 bases from J, the gap between germline ends came to 14 bases. The CDR3 coding sequence is TGTGCCAGCAGTCCCACAGGGAGGGGCTACGAGCAGTACTTC. Amino acids: CASSPTGRGYEQYF.

In this sample, this clone turned up a few times. The rearrangement uses TRBV5-4 and TRBJ2-7; no clear D gene. This CDR3 contains 14 residues. Germline V CDR1 and CDR2: SGHNT, YYREEE (reference sequence). The V gene lost 0 bases and the J gene lost 2 bases, with 9 bases spanning the gap. The CDR3 DNA reads TGTGCCAGCAGCTTGGCCAGTCAGCCCTACGAGCAGTACTTC. Amino acid sequence: CASSLASQPYEQYF.

The V call is TRBV12-3 or TRBV12-4, the J call TRBJ2-3, with D perhaps matching TRBD1 or TRBD2 (5 bases each). The ends were cut back, 6 bases at V and 9 bases at J, with 13 bases in the middle. This CDR3 comprises 12 residues. The CDR3 here is CASREVGETQYF. The CDR3, as DNA: TGTGCCAGCAGGGAAGTGGGGGAAACGCAGTATTTT.